This TCR beta chain was captured by sequencing in a study of CD8 T cells in ankylosing spondylitis. To note about this clonotype: Its target is unknown.

TCRdb re-called the 5' RACE reads with MiXCR, one entry per CDR3 protein. The data hold roughly 670,000 distinct CDR3 sequences, with roughly 19% observed a single time. Study-wide results and caveats: Disease-linked clones were reportedly significantly enriched in matched ankylosing spondylitis synovial fluid. There were earlier reports of some motif variants in reactive arthritis synovial fluid and blood. There was a TCR beta motif, made of roughly eight highly homologous variants, that appeared characteristic of ankylosing spondylitis blood.

Germline CDR1 and CDR2: KGHSH and LQKENI. V was trimmed by 6 bases and J by 2 bases, leaving 13 bases between them. This CDR3 comprises 15 residues. The origin of this receptor is a male donor with ankylosing spondylitis. The sequenced sample was blood, either unsorted or a sorted T cell fraction (not recorded which). This rearrangement joins TRBV18 to TRBJ1-4; tentatively, D is TRBD1 (6 bases). The CDR3 loop is CASSSAGATNEKLFF. As DNA, the CDR3 is TGTGCCAGCTCGTCAGCAGGGGCGACTAATGAAAAACTGTTTTTT.